The rows below give T cell receptor beta chains drawn from one sample of a study of T cells in Graves' hyperthyroidism and ophthalmopathy. TCRdb re-derived calls from the multiplex PCR reads in MiXCR, one entry per CDR3 protein. The data show approximately 530,000 distinct CDR3 sequences, roughly 17% seen once. Specimen: blood. The receptors come from a young woman with Graves' hyperthyroidism. Each CDR3 is given without its conserved first and last residue. The D gene is left open where the match is weak. The size field is filled for only some rows; it gives once, few, many or a size class.

j_gene: TRBJ2-1; v_gene: TRBV6-2/TRBV6-3; d_gene: TRBD2; abundance: -; CDR3aa: ASTLGLAGADEQF
j_gene: TRBJ2-1; v_gene: TRBV28; d_gene: TRBD2; abundance: -; CDR3aa: ASSSPTSGGAINEQF
j_gene: TRBJ2-3; v_gene: TRBV10-3; d_gene: -; abundance: many; CDR3aa: AIQDSETTDTQY
j_gene: TRBJ2-3; v_gene: TRBV12-5; d_gene: TRBD2; abundance: many; CDR3aa: ASGPGLAGGSTDTQY
j_gene: TRBJ1-3; v_gene: TRBV12-3/TRBV12-4; d_gene: -; abundance: many; CDR3aa: ASSLIGAGNTIY
j_gene: TRBJ2-7; v_gene: TRBV20-1; d_gene: -; abundance: many; CDR3aa: SARLGNYEQY
j_gene: TRBJ2-1; v_gene: TRBV7-9; d_gene: TRBD2; abundance: many; CDR3aa: ASTAGSGAIKEQF
j_gene: TRBJ1-2; v_gene: TRBV20-1; d_gene: -; abundance: -; CDR3aa: SARVGDRGYT
j_gene: TRBJ1-2; v_gene: TRBV29-1; d_gene: TRBD1; abundance: many; CDR3aa: SVSGETGANYGYT
j_gene: TRBJ2-5; v_gene: TRBV11-3; d_gene: -; abundance: many; CDR3aa: ASSLDRLRQFETQY
j_gene: TRBJ1-1; v_gene: TRBV7-8; d_gene: TRBD1; abundance: many; CDR3aa: ASSRTTGTGEAS
j_gene: TRBJ2-1; v_gene: TRBV3-1; d_gene: -; abundance: many; CDR3aa: ASSRVPGPIYNEQF
j_gene: TRBJ1-4; v_gene: TRBV19; d_gene: -; abundance: few; CDR3aa: ASMGRTENEKLF
j_gene: TRBJ2-1; v_gene: TRBV7-8; d_gene: TRBD2; abundance: many; CDR3aa: ASSLAVAGGPREQF
j_gene: TRBJ2-3; v_gene: TRBV4-1; d_gene: TRBD2; abundance: -; CDR3aa: ASSQRSAGGASSTDTQY
j_gene: TRBJ2-1; v_gene: TRBV11-2; d_gene: TRBD1; abundance: -; CDR3aa: ASSSYRGEQF
j_gene: TRBJ1-4; v_gene: TRBV19; d_gene: -; abundance: few; CDR3aa: ASNSDKRNEKLF
j_gene: TRBJ2-5; v_gene: TRBV2; d_gene: -; abundance: many; CDR3aa: ASSPAGAGGETQY
j_gene: TRBJ1-2; v_gene: TRBV6-2/TRBV6-3; d_gene: -; abundance: few; CDR3aa: ASSRRDYGYT
j_gene: TRBJ2-5; v_gene: TRBV28; d_gene: -; abundance: few; CDR3aa: ASSLDTGRLFEAQY
j_gene: TRBJ2-7; v_gene: TRBV20-1; d_gene: TRBD1; abundance: -; CDR3aa: SARDRGTTYEQY
j_gene: TRBJ2-1; v_gene: TRBV7-6; d_gene: TRBD2; abundance: -; CDR3aa: ASSSRTSGRGSSYNEQF
j_gene: TRBJ2-1; v_gene: TRBV5-1; d_gene: -; abundance: many; CDR3aa: ASSYKTASYNEQF
j_gene: TRBJ1-5; v_gene: TRBV20-1; d_gene: -; abundance: many; CDR3aa: SARDSLGRGLPQH
j_gene: TRBJ2-4; v_gene: TRBV12-3/TRBV12-4; d_gene: -; abundance: many; CDR3aa: ASSSRVGLAKNIQY
j_gene: TRBJ2-7; v_gene: TRBV5-1; d_gene: TRBD2; abundance: many; CDR3aa: ASSLASGAKYEQY
j_gene: TRBJ1-2; v_gene: TRBV3-1; d_gene: TRBD1; abundance: many; CDR3aa: ASSPYRGDYGYT
j_gene: TRBJ2-2; v_gene: TRBV6-2/TRBV6-3; d_gene: TRBD1; abundance: -; CDR3aa: ASTRDRVTGELF
j_gene: TRBJ2-5; v_gene: TRBV11-3; d_gene: TRBD2; abundance: few; CDR3aa: ASSLLRGEETQY
j_gene: TRBJ1-5; v_gene: TRBV2; d_gene: -; abundance: -; CDR3aa: ASSEAQGGNNQPQH
j_gene: TRBJ2-4; v_gene: TRBV30; d_gene: -; abundance: few; CDR3aa: AWSAGGKGNIQY